This T cell receptor (beta chain) was sequenced during a study of cytomegalovirus exposure and HLA in healthy donors. Note on this clone: Its antigen is unknown.

V lost 1 base to trimming and J lost 3 bases, with 19 bases between them. The CDR3 loop spans 17 amino acids. The germline CDR1 and CDR2 sequences are SEHNR and FQNEAQ (reference sequence). Vbeta (60) and Jbeta (13) primers were used in the PCR. The method was immunoSEQ multiplex PCR; TCRdb's version includes in-frame clones alone and lacks a portion of them. The table lists about 140,000 clones, 66% of them singletons. Study-level points and caveats: The authors enumerated roughly 160 TCR beta chains as linked to cytomegalovirus. Several of the most significant clusters appeared, in a later analysis, to be linked to common viral pathogens.

The receptor was isolated from a human donor in good health. The chain links TRBV7-9 to TRBJ2-7, with D unresolved. Specimen: PBMCs. The CDR3 is CASSLGVGRPGFYEQYF. The CDR3 region has the DNA TGTGCCAGCAGCTTAGGGGTAGGCAGACCAGGATTCTACGAGCAGTACTTC.